The 4 T cell receptor beta chains given below trace back to one sample, sequenced in a study of tumor-infiltrating lymphocytes in localized non-small cell lung cancer. Data came from immunoSEQ multiplex PCR; TCRdb stores just in-frame clones and leaves some out. The table includes about 6,700 clones, less than 80% detected once. The sequenced sample was uninvolved lung tissue not adjacent to the tumor. The receptors originated from a human donor with non-small cell lung cancer.

This clone occurred once. The chain employs TRBV28 and TRBJ1-2; D is unresolved. The CDR3 loop spans 13 amino acids. Trimming took off 6 bases at V and 4 bases at J, with 12 bases between the two ends. CDR1 MDHEN and CDR2 SYDVKM come from the germline V gene. Written as DNA, the CDR3 is TGTGCCAGCAGACCGGTGGGCCTCTATGGCTACACCTTC. Translating it yields CASRPVGLYGYTF.

The chain links TRBV19 to TRBJ1-1, with D possibly being TRBD1 (6 bases). Trimming pared 6 bases from V and 1 base from J, leaving 18 bases between. Germline lookup yields CDR1 LNHDA and CDR2 SQIVND (reference sequence). This CDR3 spans 16 amino acids. CDR3: CASRERSGVENTEAFF. The CDR3 region has the DNA TGTGCCAGTAGGGAAAGATCAGGGGTCGAGAACACTGAAGCTTTCTTT.

The rearrangement uses TRBV4-2 and TRBJ1-2; 7 positions match TRBD1. The V and J ends lost 0 bases and 6 bases, in that order; junction bases with no gene match: 1. CDR3 length: 13 amino acids. Germline V lookup: CDR1 LGHNA, CDR2 YNFKEQ. Here the CDR3 DNA reads TGTGCCAGCAGCCAAGACAGGGGGAATGGCTACACCTTC. Its translation is CASSQDRGNGYTF.

V usage is TRBV6-1 and J usage is TRBJ2-4, with 12 bases lining up with TRBD1. CDR1 and CDR2 (germline): MNHNS, SASEGT. The CDR3 consists of 14 residues. CDR3: CSSGTGGEGDIQYF. The CDR3 region has the DNA TGTTCTTCCGGGACAGGGGGCGAAGGTGACATTCAGTACTTC.